Listed below are T cell receptor beta chains from one sample, sequenced in a study of T cells in localized non-small cell lung cancer. Repertoires were generated with immunoSEQ multiplex PCR, while TCRdb's copy carries only in-frame clones and drops some. In the table there are around 140,000 clones, more than 80% of which are singletons. The sequenced sample was peripheral blood, obtained before any cancer treatment. The receptors shown here come from a female donor older than 55 with stage I lung adenocarcinoma. CDR3s include the opening cysteine and the closing phenylalanine or tryptophan. The D gene is left open where the match is weak. Size is omitted from some rows. Given values are once, few, many or a class for expanded clones.

V gene,clone size,J gene,D gene,CDR3 protein,CDR3 DNA
TRBV7-3,NA,TRBJ2-5,NA,CASSSGPAETQYF,TGTGCCAGCAGCTCAGGACCCGCGGAGACCCAGTACTTC
TRBV11-3,NA,TRBJ2-5,TRBD2,CASSTSGSGETQYF,TGTGCCAGCAGCACTAGCGGGAGCGGGGAGACCCAGTACTTC
TRBV19,NA,TRBJ1-2,NA,CASKTPGHLNYGYTF,TGTGCCAGTAAAACTCCGGGACACCTAAACTATGGCTACACCTTC
TRBV2,NA,TRBJ1-5,NA,CASSVSRRDSNQPQHF,TGTGCCAGCAGTGTATCCAGGCGGGATAGCAATCAGCCCCAGCATTTT
TRBV12-5,few,TRBJ1-2,NA,CASGAGSNYGYTF,TGTGCTAGTGGTGCCGGGAGTAACTATGGCTACACCTTC
TRBV5-4,NA,TRBJ2-7,NA,CASSLDRVINEQYF,TGTGCCAGCAGCTTGGACAGGGTCATCAACGAGCAGTACTTC
TRBV5-6,NA,TRBJ1-5,NA,CASSLRVGNQPQHF,TGTGCCAGCAGCTTGCGTGTGGGCAATCAGCCCCAGCATTTT
TRBV2,NA,TRBJ2-1,NA,CASRGDNNEQFF,TGTGCCAGCAGGGGAGACAATAATGAGCAGTTCTTC
TRBV28,NA,TRBJ2-5,NA,CASSSRTQGTETQYF,TGTGCCAGCAGTTCAAGGACGCAGGGAACAGAGACCCAGTACTTC
TRBV2,NA,TRBJ2-1,TRBD2,CASKSGTTSYNEQFF,TGTGCCAGCAAGAGCGGGACTACCTCCTACAATGAGCAGTTCTTC
TRBV7-9,NA,TRBJ2-7,NA,CASSLVEPPYEQYF,TGTGCCAGCAGCTTAGTGGAGCCCCCATACGAGCAGTACTTC
TRBV7-3,NA,TRBJ2-5,NA,CASSSTGGETQYF,TGTGCCAGCAGCTCGACAGGAGGAGAGACCCAGTACTTC
TRBV5-6,NA,TRBJ2-3,TRBD2,CASSRTALGLAGTDTQYF,TGTGCCAGCAGTCGAACCGCACTGGGACTAGCGGGAACAGATACGCAGTATTTT
TRBV7-2,NA,TRBJ2-1,TRBD2,CASSHAPTSATYNEQFF,TGTGCCAGCAGCCACGCCCCCACTAGCGCTACCTACAATGAGCAGTTCTTC
TRBV15,NA,TRBJ1-5,TRBD1,CATSRGYKGQPKYSNQPQHF,TGTGCCACCAGCAGAGGATATAAGGGACAGCCCAAATATAGCAATCAGCCCCAGCATTTT
TRBV5-5,NA,TRBJ1-3,TRBD1,CASSPSRGRLVPGNTIYF,TGTGCCAGCAGCCCAAGCAGGGGGCGCCTGGTTCCTGGAAACACCATATATTTT
TRBV7-9,NA,TRBJ1-2,NA,CASSLDFRDSYGYTF,TGTGCCAGCAGCTTAGATTTCCGGGATAGCTATGGCTACACCTTC
TRBV6-5,NA,TRBJ2-3,NA,CASRAGSTDTQYF,TGTGCCAGCAGAGCCGGGTCCACAGATACGCAGTATTTT
TRBV11-2,NA,TRBJ2-1,NA,CASSPLGSEQFF,TGTGCCAGCAGCCCTCTCGGATCTGAGCAGTTCTTC
TRBV2,NA,TRBJ2-2,NA,CASSEFHLLGGELFF,TGTGCCAGCAGTGAATTTCACTTACTGGGCGGGGAGCTGTTTTTT
TRBV6-1,NA,TRBJ1-1,NA,CASMSSLNTEAFF,TGTGCCAGCATGAGCAGCCTGAACACTGAAGCTTTCTTT
TRBV9,NA,TRBJ2-2,NA,CASSERVFTGELFF,TGTGCCAGCAGCGAGCGGGTCTTCACCGGGGAGCTGTTTTTT
TRBV29-1,NA,TRBJ2-3,TRBD1,CSVSRGTEDSTDTQYF,TGCAGCGTTTCCAGGGGGACAGAAGATAGCACAGATACGCAGTATTTT
TRBV19,NA,TRBJ2-6,NA,CASREQGVGANVLTF,TGTGCCAGTAGGGAACAGGGAGTCGGGGCCAACGTCCTGACTTTC
TRBV28,NA,TRBJ2-1,NA,CASSLGSSYNEQFF,TGTGCCAGCAGTTTAGGAAGCTCCTACAATGAGCAGTTCTTC
TRBV28,NA,TRBJ1-1,TRBD1,CASRPDRGGDTEAFF,TGTGCCAGCAGGCCGGACAGGGGGGGGGACACTGAAGCTTTCTTT